This T cell receptor (beta chain) was identified during a study of blood T cell repertoires in COVID-19. Study-level information: The United States, Italy and Spain supplied acute and convalescent COVID-19 samples. PBMCs, B-cell-depleted T cells, or T cells were the source of the cDNA or gDNA that made up the material.

CDR1 is LNHDA, CDR2 SQIVND, per germline (reference sequence). The J segment lost 4 bases and the V segment lost 1 base, leaving 1 base of the junction unmatched. The CDR3 sequence is 15 residues long. How the authors handled the data: Reference gene primer amplification gave nucleated cell count estimates. The assay was immunoSEQ multiplex PCR, and TCRdb's table has in-frame clones only and misses some. V and J calls and clone size come straight from that table; D and trimming were deduced from the DNA. This table holds a few hundred thousand clones, 80% to 90% found once. This TCR came from an elderly woman with active or convalescent COVID-19. Sequencing input: peripheral blood. The genes are TRBV19 and TRBJ1-5; TRBD1 matches at 10 bases. CDR3 DNA: TGTGCCAGTAGTATAGCGGGACAGGGGAATCAGCCCCAGCATTTT. This translates into CASSIAGQGNQPQHF.